These 14 T cell receptor beta chains share one sample of origin, sequenced in a study of tumor and adjacent non-tumor tissue in lung cancer. RNA was extracted from bulk tissue without any cell sorting. More than 3 cm separated this lung sample from the edge of the tumor. TCRbeta libraries were built with three rounds of nested PCR, modified from ARM-PCR. TCRdb re-called the multiplex PCR reads through MiXCR, storing one row per CDR3 protein. The sample consists of over 100,000 distinct CDR3 sequences, around 57% of them appearing once. Sequences were obtained from distant non-tumor lung tissue. All receptors derive from a man aged 55 to 70 with non-small cell lung cancer.

This clonotype appeared a few times. A read error may produce the germline difference seen at one junction end. The chain employs TRBV20-1 and TRBJ2-7; TRBD1 matches 11 bases. The CDR3 extends over 14 amino acids. Germline assignment: CDR1 DFQATT and CDR2 SNEGSKA (reference sequence). In nucleotides, the CDR3 is TGCAGTACTAGCCCCGGGACAGGGGGTGTGATGCAGTACTTC. Protein sequence: CSTSPGTGGVMQYF.

This clonotype was detected only once. An end of the junction does not agree with germline; a read error may underlie this. This chain connects TRBV11-2 to TRBJ2-3; D is undetermined. Germline V gene sequence: CDR1 SGHAT, CDR2 FQNNGV. The CDR3 has 11 amino acids. CDR3 sequence reads: CVSSSAIEQNF. In DNA, the CDR3 is TGTGTCAGCAGCTCGGCGATTGAGCAGAATTTT.

Only a few counts were recorded for this clonotype. The V and J genes are TRBV20-1 and TRBJ2-1; 10 bases map to TRBD2. The germline V gene has CDR1 DFQATT and CDR2 SNEGSKA (reference sequence). V gave up 0 bases and J gave up 2 bases; unmatched junction bases: 7. The CDR3 has 17 amino acids. In DNA, the CDR3 is TGCAGTGCTAGAGATGCTAGCGGGAGCTTCACCTACAATGAGCAGTTCTTC. Its translation is CSARDASGSFTYNEQFF.

The rearrangement uses TRBV29-1 and TRBJ2-7; D assignment may be TRBD1 or TRBD2 (6 bases each). V shed 6 bases and J shed 10 bases, with 25 bases lying between them. Germline CDR1 is SQVTM and CDR2 is ANQGSEA. This CDR3 region has 14 residues. CDR3 DNA sequence: TGCAGCGTCTCAGTGGGGGGCAGCTCCTACGTACAGTACTTC. Translating it yields CSVSVGGSSYVQYF.

This clonotype was detected only once. This rearrangement joins TRBV29-1 to TRBJ1-2, with D unclear. V was cut by 4 bases and J by 1 base, with 10 bases left in between. The CDR3 is 13 amino acids. Germline assignment: CDR1 SQVTM and CDR2 ANQGSEA. The CDR3 nucleotides read TGCAGCGTTGGTTCCAACCGTAACTATGGCTACACCTTC. Its translation: CSVGSNRNYGYTF.

This clonotype was seen only once. The chain recombines TRBV29-1 with TRBJ2-7; D might be TRBD1 or TRBD2, each matching 5 bases. The V gene lost 1 base and the J gene lost 7 bases, with 17 bases spanning the gap. Germline assignment: CDR1 SQVTM and CDR2 ANQGSEA. The length of the CDR3 is 14 residues. This CDR3 reads CSVEVGTGIGEQYF. CDR3 bases: TGCAGCGTTGAAGTCGGGACGGGGATCGGAGAGCAGTACTTC.

The V gene is TRBV5-5, the J gene TRBJ2-1; TRBD2 might be the D (5 bases). The CDR3 has 17 amino acids. CDR1 is SGHKS and CDR2 is YYEKEE in the germline V gene (reference sequence). V was trimmed by 1 base and J by 4 bases, leaving 18 bases between them. CDR3: CASSLLMGSDSYNEQFF. CDR3 sequence (DNA): TGTGCCAGCAGCTTGTTAATGGGGAGCGACTCATACAATGAGCAGTTCTTC. The full variable domain, with the rest looked up from reference TRBV5-5 and TRBJ2-1, is DAGVTQSPTHLIKTRGQQVTLRCSPISGHKSVSWYQQVLGQGPQFIFQYYEKEERGRGNFPDRFSARQFPNYSSELNVNALLLGDSALYLCASSLLMGSDSYNEQFFGPGTRLTVL.

With regard to this clonotype: The CDR3 end shows no conserved phenylalanine or tryptophan, and so a read error is likely. V gene TRBV4-2 combines with J gene TRBJ2-5; D unclear. The CDR3 sequence is 13 residues long. Germline V lookup: CDR1 LGHNA, CDR2 YNFKEQ. The V end was cut by 2 bases, the J end by 4 bases, with 8 bases between. The CDR3 region is CASSQSPLETQYL. In DNA form, the CDR3 reads TGTGCCAGCAGCCAATCTCCACTAGAGACCCAGTACTTA.

This clonotype has ten or more counts. The rearrangement links TRBV12-3 or TRBV12-4 to TRBJ2-1; maybe TRBD2 (6 bases). CDR3 length: 16 residues. V gave up 3 bases and J gave up 5 bases, with 17 bases separating them. The CDR3: CASSLGWGVWDNEQFF. For the CDR3, the DNA is TGTGCCAGCAGTTTGGGGTGGGGGGTGTGGGACAATGAGCAGTTCTTC.

This clonotype is deemed medium-sized. The V and J genes are TRBV11-2 and TRBJ2-1, with 8 bases identical to TRBD2. The CDR3 runs 15 residues. The germline V gene has CDR1 SGHAT and CDR2 FQNNGV. V was pared by 7 bases and J by 5 bases, with 10 bases of the junction left unmatched. The CDR3 DNA is TGTGCCAGCAAACTTAGCGGGACGCTTAACAATGAGCAGTTCTTC. Encoded protein: CASKLSGTLNNEQFF.

This clonotype was counted once. One end of the junction does not line up with germline, which may come from a read error. The chain carries TRBV5-1 and TRBJ1-1; D is unresolved. The CDR3 spans 16 residues. Germline V gene sequence: CDR1 SGHRS, CDR2 YFSETQ. As DNA, the CDR3 is TGCGACAGCAGCGGTGGAAGGGTAAATTTGAACACTGAAGCTTTCTTT. This codes for CDSSGGRVNLNTEAFF.

This clonotype was seen a single time. One end of the junction does not line up with germline, which may come from a read error. The CDR3 region is CANSLARGSGRVQFF. The DNA for the CDR3 is TGTGCCAACAGCTTGGCGCGTGGTAGCGGGAGGGTCCAGTTCTTC. The rearrangement joins TRBV5-5 to TRBJ2-1; 11 bases match TRBD2. CDR3 length: 15 amino acids. Looked up from germline, CDR1 is SGHKS and CDR2 is YYEKEE (reference sequence).

In regard to this clonotype: One end of the junction fails to match germline, which may point to a read error. The rearrangement uses TRBV5-1 and TRBJ2-5, with a possible D match to TRBD1 (5 bases). The CDR3 spans 15 residues. The germline gives CDR1 SGHRS, CDR2 YFSETQ. The CDR3 loop reads CASISGQPLQETRYF. In DNA form, the CDR3 reads TGCGCCAGCATCTCCGGACAACCTCTACAAGAGACCCGGTACTTC.

This clonotype was seen many times. The chain employs TRBV29-1 and TRBJ1-3, with D maybe TRBD1 (5 bases). Germline V gene data show CDR1 as SQVTM and CDR2 as ANQGSEA. Trimming cost V 7 bases and J 1 base, with 17 bases left between them. The CDR3 extends over 15 amino acids. The CDR3 DNA sequence: TGCAGCGCTGCGGGGGGGAAACAATCTGGAAACACCATATATTTT. It specifies CSAAGGKQSGNTIYF.